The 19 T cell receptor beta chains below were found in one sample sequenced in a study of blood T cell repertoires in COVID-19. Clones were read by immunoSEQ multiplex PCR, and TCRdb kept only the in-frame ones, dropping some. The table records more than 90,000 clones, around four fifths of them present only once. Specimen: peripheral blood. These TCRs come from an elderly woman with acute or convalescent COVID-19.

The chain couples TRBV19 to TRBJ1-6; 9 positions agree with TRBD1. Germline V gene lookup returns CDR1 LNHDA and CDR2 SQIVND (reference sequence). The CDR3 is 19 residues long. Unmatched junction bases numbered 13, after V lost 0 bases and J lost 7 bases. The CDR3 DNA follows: TGTGCCAGTAGTATAGAAGGACAGGGGTCCTTCTTCTTAAATTCACCCCTCCACTTT. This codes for CASSIEGQGSFFLNSPLHF. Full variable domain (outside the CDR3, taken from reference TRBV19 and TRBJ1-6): DGGITQSPKYLFRKEGQNVTLSCEQNLNHDAMYWYRQDPGQGLRLIYYSQIVNDFQKGDIAEGYSVSREKKESFPLTVTSAQKNPTAFYLCASSIEGQGSFFLNSPLHFGNGTRLTVT.

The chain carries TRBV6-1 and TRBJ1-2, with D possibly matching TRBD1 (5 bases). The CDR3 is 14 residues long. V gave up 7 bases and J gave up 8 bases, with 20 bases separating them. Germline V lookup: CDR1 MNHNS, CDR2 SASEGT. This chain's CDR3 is CASKVVFQGEGYTF. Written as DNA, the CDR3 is TGTGCCAGCAAAGTGGTGTTCCAGGGTGAAGGCTACACCTTC.

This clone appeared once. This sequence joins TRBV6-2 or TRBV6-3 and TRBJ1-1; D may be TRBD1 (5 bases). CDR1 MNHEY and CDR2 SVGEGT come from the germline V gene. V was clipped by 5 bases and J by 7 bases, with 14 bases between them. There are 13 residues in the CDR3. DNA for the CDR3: TGTGCCAGCAGTCCCGGGGGGTTTGGTGAAGCTTTCTTT. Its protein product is CASSPGGFGEAFF.

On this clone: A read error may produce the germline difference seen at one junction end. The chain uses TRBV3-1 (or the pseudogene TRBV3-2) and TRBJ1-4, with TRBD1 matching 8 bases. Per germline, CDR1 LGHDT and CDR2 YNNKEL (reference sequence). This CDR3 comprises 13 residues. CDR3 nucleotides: TGTGCCAGCAGCCAAGTAGCGACAGGGGAAAGGCTTTTT. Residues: CASSQVATGERLF.

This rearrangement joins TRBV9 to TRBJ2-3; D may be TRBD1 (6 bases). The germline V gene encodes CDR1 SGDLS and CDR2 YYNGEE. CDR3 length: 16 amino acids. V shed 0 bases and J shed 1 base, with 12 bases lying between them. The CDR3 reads CASSVGVGAGTDTQYF. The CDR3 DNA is TGTGCCAGCAGCGTAGGGGTGGGGGCAGGCACAGATACGCAGTATTTT.

The CDR3 DNA sequence: TGTGCCAGCAGCCCAGACTCGGGGGGGTGGGGCACTGAAGCTTTCTTT. It codes for CASSPDSGGWGTEAFF. The genes are TRBV9 and TRBJ1-1; TRBD1 might be the D (5 bases). In germline, CDR1 is SGDLS, CDR2 YYNGEE. The CDR3 is made up of 16 amino acids. Trimming stripped 4 bases from V and 4 bases from J, with 20 bases between.

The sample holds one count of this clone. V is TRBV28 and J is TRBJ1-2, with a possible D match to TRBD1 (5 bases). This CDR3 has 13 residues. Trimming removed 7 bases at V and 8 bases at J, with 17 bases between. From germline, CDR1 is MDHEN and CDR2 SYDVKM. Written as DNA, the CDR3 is TGTGCCAGCACCCACGGGGGGGGAGGAGGCTACACCTTC. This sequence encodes CASTHGGGGGYTF.

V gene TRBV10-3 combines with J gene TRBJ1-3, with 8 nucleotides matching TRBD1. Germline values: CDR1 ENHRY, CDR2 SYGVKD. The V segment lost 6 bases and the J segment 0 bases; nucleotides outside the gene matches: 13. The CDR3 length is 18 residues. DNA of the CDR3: TGTGCCATCAGGACGGACAGGGAGGGACTTCCCTCTGGAAACACCATATATTTT. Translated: CAIRTDREGLPSGNTIYF.

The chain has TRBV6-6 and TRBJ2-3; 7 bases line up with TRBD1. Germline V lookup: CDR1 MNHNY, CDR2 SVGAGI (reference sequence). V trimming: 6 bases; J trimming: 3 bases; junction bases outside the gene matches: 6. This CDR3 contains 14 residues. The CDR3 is CASRNRGGTDTQYF. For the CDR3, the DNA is TGTGCCAGCAGAAACAGGGGTGGTACAGATACGCAGTATTTT.

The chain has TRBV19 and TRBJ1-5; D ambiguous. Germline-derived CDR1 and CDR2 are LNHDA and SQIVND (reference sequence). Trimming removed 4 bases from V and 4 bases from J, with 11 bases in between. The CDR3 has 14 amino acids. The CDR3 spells CASSTPGSNQPQHF. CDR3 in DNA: TGTGCCAGTAGTACTCCGGGGTCAAATCAGCCCCAGCATTTT.

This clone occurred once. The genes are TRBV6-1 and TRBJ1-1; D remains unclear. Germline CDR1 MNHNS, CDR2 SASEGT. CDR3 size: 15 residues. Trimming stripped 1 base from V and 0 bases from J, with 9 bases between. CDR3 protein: CASSEGRRVNTEAFF. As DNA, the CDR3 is TGTGCCAGCAGTGAAGGAAGGAGAGTGAACACTGAAGCTTTCTTT.

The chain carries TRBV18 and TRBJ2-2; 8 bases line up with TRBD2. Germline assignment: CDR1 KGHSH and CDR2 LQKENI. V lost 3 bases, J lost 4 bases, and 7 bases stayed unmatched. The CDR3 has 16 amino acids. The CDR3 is CASSPQGAGATGELFF. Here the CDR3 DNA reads TGTGCCAGCTCACCGCAGGGAGCGGGAGCCACCGGGGAGCTGTTTTTT.

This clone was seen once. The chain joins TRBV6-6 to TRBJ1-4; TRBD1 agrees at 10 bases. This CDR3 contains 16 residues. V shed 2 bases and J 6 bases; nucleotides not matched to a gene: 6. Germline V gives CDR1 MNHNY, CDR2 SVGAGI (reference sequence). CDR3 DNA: TGTGCCAGCAGTTACGGACCGGGACAGGGGTATGAAAAACTGTTTTTT. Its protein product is CASSYGPGQGYEKLFF.

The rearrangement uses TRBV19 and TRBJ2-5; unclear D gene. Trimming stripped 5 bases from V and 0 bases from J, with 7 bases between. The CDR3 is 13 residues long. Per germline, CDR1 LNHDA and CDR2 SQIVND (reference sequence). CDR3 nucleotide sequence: TGTGCCAGTAGTGTGAGTAACCAAGAGACCCAGTACTTC. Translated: CASSVSNQETQYF. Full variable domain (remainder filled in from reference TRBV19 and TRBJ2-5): DGGITQSPKYLFRKEGQNVTLSCEQNLNHDAMYWYRQDPGQGLRLIYYSQIVNDFQKGDIAEGYSVSREKKESFPLTVTSAQKNPTAFYLCASSVSNQETQYFGPGTRLLVL.

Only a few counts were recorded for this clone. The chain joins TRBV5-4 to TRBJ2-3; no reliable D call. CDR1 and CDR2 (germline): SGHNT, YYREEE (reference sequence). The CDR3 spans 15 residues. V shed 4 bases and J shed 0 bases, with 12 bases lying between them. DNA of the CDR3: TGTGCCAGCAGCCCCCAGACAATGAGCACAGATACGCAGTATTTT. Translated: CASSPQTMSTDTQYF.

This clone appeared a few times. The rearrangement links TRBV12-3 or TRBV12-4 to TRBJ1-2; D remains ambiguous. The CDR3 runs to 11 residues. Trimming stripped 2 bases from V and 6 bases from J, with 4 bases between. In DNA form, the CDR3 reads TGTGCCAGCAGTTTACTCCATGGCTACACCTTC. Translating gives CASSLLHGYTF.

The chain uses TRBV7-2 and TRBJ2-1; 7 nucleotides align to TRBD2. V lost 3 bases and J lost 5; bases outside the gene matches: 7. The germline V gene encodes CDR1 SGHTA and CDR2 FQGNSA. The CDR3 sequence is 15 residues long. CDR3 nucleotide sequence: TGTGCCAGCAGCTTTCGGAGTGGGGGGGACAATGAGCAGTTCTTC. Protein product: CASSFRSGGDNEQFF.

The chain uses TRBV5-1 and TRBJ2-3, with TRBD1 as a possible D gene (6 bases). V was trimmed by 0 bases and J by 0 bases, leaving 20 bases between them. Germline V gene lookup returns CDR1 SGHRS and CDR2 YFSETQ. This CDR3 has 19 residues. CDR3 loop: CASSLGRGRADSSTDTQYF. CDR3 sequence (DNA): TGCGCCAGCAGCTTGGGTCGTGGCCGAGCGGACAGCAGCACAGATACGCAGTATTTT. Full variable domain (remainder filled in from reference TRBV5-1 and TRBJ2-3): KAGVTQTPRYLIKTRGQQVTLSCSPISGHRSVSWYQQTPGQGLQFLFEYFSETQRNKGNFPGRFSGRQFSNSRSEMNVSTLELGDSALYLCASSLGRGRADSSTDTQYFGPGTRLTVL.

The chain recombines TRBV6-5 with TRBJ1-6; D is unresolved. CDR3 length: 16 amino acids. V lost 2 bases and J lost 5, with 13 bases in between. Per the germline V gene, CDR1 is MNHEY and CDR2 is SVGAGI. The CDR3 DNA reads TGTGCCAGCAGTTACAATGCGGGAAATAATAATTCACCCCTCCACTTT. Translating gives CASSYNAGNNNSPLHF.